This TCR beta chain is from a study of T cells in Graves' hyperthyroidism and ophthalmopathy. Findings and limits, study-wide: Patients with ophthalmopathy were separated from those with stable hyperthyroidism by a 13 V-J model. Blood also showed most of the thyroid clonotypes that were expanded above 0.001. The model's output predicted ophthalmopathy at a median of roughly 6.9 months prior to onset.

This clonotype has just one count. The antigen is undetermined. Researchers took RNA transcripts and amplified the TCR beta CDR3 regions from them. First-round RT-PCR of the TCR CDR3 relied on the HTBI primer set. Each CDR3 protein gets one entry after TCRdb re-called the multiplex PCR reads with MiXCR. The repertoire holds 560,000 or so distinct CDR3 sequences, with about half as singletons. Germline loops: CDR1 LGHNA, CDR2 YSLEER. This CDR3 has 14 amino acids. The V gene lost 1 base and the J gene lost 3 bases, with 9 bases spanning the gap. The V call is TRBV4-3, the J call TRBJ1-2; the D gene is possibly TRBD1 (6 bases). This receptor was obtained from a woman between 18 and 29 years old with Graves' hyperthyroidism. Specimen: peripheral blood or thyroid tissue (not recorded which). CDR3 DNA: TGCGCCAGCAGCCAAGGACAGGTCTACTATGGCTACACCTTC. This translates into CASSQGQVYYGYTF.